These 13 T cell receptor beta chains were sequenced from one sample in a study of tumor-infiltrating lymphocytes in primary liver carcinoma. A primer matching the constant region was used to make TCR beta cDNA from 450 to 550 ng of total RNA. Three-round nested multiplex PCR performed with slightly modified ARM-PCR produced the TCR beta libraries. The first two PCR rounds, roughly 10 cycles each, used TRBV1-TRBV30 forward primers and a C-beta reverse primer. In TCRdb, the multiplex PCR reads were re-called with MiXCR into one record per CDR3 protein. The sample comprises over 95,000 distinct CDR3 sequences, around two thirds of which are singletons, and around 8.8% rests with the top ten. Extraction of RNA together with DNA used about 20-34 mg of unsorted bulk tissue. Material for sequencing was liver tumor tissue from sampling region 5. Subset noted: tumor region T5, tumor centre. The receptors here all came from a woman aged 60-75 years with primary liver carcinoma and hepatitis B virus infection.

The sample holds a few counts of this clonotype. CDR3 DNA: TGTGCCAGCAGCAAAGGGAGGACTAGCGGGAGAATGTCTGGCAAAAACATTCAGTACTTC. Amino acid sequence: CASSKGRTSGRMSGKNIQYF. The J gene is TRBJ2-4, the V gene TRBV21-1; the D segment call TRBD2 is taken from the table without a DNA check. TRBV21-1 is designated a pseudogene. The CDR3 extends over 20 amino acids.

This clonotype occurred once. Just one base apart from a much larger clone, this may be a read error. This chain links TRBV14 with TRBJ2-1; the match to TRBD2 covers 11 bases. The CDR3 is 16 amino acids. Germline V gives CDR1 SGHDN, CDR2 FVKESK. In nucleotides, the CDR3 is TGTGCCAGGAGCCCCTTACTAGCGGGAGAGGACAATGAGCAGTTCTTC. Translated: CARSPLLAGEDNEQFF.

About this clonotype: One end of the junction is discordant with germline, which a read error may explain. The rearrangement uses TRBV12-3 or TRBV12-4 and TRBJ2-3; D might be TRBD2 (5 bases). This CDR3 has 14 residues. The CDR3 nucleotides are TGTGTCAGCAGTAATCAGCGGAAGGGAGATACGCAGTATTTT. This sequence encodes CVSSNQRKGDTQYF.

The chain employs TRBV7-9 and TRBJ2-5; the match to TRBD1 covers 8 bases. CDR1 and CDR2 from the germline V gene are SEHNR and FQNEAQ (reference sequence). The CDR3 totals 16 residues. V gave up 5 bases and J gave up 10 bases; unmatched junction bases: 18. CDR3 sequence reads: CASSPAAGGFIGIQYF. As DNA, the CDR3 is TGTGCCAGCAGCCCAGCGGCAGGGGGCTTCATAGGGATCCAGTACTTC.

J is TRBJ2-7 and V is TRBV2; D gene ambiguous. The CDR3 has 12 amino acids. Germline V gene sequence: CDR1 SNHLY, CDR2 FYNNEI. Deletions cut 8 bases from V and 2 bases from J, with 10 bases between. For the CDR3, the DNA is TGTGCCAGCCAGAGCTTCACCTACGAGCAGTACTTC. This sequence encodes CASQSFTYEQYF. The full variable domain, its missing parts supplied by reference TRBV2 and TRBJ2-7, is EPEVTQTPSHQVTQMGQEVILRCVPISNHLYFYWYRQILGQKVEFLVSFYNNEISEKSEIFDDQFSVERPDGSNFTLKIRSTKLEDSAMYFCASQSFTYEQYFGPGTRLTVT.

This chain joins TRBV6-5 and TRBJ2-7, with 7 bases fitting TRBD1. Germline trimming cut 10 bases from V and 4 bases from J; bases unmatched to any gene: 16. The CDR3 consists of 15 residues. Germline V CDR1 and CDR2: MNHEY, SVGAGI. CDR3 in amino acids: CANITPRDSQYEQYF. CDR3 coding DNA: TGTGCCAACATTACCCCCCGGGACAGCCAATACGAGCAGTACTTC.

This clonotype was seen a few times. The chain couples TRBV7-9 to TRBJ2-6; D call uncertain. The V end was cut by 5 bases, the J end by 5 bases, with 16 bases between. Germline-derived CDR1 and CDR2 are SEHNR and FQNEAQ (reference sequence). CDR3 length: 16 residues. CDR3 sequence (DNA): TGTGCCAGCAGCCCCACCGTCGGGTACTGGGCCAACGTCCTGACTTTC. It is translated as CASSPTVGYWANVLTF.

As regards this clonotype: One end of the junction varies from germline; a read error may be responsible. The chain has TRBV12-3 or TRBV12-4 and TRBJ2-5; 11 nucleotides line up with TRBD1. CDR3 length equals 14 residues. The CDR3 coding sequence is TGTGCCCGCAGTCTCCTCGGACAGGGGGCCTCACTGGATTTC. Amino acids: CARSLLGQGASLDF.

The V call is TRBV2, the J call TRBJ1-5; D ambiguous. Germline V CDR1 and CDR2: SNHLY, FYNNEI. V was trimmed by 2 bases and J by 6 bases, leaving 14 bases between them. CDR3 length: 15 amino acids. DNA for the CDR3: TGTGCCAGCAGTGAACGGGCGGACTCGGGTCAGCCCCAGCATTTT. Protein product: CASSERADSGQPQHF.

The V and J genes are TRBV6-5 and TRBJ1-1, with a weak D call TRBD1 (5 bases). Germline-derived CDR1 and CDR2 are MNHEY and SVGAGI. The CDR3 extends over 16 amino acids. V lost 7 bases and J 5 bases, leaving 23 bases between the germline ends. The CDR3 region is CASNSGGTQGWTEAFF. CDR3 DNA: TGTGCCAGCAATAGTGGAGGGACCCAGGGTTGGACTGAAGCTTTCTTT.

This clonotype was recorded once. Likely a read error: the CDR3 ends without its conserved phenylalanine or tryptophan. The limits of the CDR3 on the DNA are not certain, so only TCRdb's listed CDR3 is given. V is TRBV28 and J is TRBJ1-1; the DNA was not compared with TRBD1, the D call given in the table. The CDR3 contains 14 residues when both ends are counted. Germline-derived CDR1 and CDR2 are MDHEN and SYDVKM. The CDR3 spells CASSLKPQGLRVFS.

CDR3 loop: CASSKEGTSGRDHGTDRQYF. DNA of the CDR3: TGTGCCAGCAGCAAAGAAGGGACTAGCGGGAGGGACCACGGCACAGATAGGCAGTATTTT. The V call is TRBV21-1, the J call TRBJ2-3; the tabulated D call, TRBD2, remains unverified against the DNA. TRBV21-1 corresponds to a pseudogene. This CDR3 comprises 20 residues.

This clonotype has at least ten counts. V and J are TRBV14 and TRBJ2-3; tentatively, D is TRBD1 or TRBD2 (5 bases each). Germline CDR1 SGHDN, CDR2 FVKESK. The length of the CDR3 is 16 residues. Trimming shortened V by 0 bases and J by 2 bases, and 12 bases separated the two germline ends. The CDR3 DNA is TGTGCCAGCAGCCAAGAGACCGGGGCACCCACAGATACGCAGTATTTT. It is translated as CASSQETGAPTDTQYF.